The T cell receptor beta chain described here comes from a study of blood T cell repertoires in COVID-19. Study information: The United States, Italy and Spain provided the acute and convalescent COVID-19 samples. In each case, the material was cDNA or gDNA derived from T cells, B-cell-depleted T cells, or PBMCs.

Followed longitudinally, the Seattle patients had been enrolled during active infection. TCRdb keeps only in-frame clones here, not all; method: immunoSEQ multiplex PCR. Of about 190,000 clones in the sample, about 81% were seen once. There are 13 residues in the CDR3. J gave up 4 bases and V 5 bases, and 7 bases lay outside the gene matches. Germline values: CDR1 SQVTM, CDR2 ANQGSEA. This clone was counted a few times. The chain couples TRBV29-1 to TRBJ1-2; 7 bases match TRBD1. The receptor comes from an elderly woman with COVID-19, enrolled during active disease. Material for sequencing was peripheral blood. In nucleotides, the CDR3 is TGCAGCGTTTTATTAGGGGGCGGCTATGGCTACACCTTC. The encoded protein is CSVLLGGGYGYTF.